These 12 T cell receptor beta chains were sequenced from one sample in a study of beta chain features in type 1 diabetes. The sequenced template was cDNA made from the entire isolated RNA. Produced via immunoSEQ multiplex PCR; TCRdb's table is partial and in-frame only. Of 200,000 to 300,000 clones listed, approximately 70% were seen once; the top ten hold almost 0.055%. The sample taken for sequencing was naive CD4+ T cells from blood. The source is a young man in good health.

The genes are TRBV30 and TRBJ2-3, with 9 bases that match TRBD2. CDR3 length: 13 residues. V was clipped by 7 bases and J by 3 bases; unmatched bases: 5. Germline V gene lookup returns CDR1 GTSNPN and CDR2 SVGIG (reference sequence). The CDR3 sequence is CASLAGATDTQYF. The CDR3 region has the DNA TGTGCCTCTTTAGCGGGGGCGACAGATACGCAGTATTTT.

This clone was seen a single time. The chain has TRBV6-5 and TRBJ2-7; 8 nucleotides match TRBD2. The germline V gene has CDR1 MNHEY and CDR2 SVGAGI. V gave up 6 bases and J gave up 6 bases; unmatched junction bases: 10. The CDR3 runs 14 residues. CDR3 sequence reads: CASSLQGLAGEQYF. CDR3 bases: TGTGCCAGCAGCCTCCAAGGACTAGCTGGCGAGCAGTACTTC.

The chain couples TRBV30 to TRBJ2-5; D unresolved. The ends were cut back, 1 base at V and 11 bases at J, with 11 bases in the middle. The CDR3 loop spans 11 amino acids. Germline V lookup: CDR1 GTSNPN, CDR2 SVGIG (reference sequence). This CDR3 reads CAWSEAGRQYF. DNA of the CDR3: TGTGCCTGGAGTGAGGCTGGGCGGCAGTACTTC.

The genes are TRBV4-1 and TRBJ2-1; D not certain. Germline V CDR1 and CDR2: MGHRA, YSYEKL. CDR3 length: 12 residues. The V gene lost 1 base and the J gene lost 4 bases, with 2 bases spanning the gap. The CDR3 sequence: CASSQGYNEQFF. In DNA, the CDR3 is TGCGCCAGCAGCCAAGGATACAATGAGCAGTTCTTC.

The chain carries TRBV30 and TRBJ2-1, with D possibly matching TRBD2 (6 bases). Germline V CDR1 and CDR2: GTSNPN, SVGIG (reference sequence). The CDR3 is 13 residues long. V was clipped by 8 bases and J by 3 bases, with 14 bases between them. The CDR3 sequence is CARKPDYYNEQFF. The CDR3, as DNA: TGTGCCCGAAAACCGGACTACTACAATGAGCAGTTCTTC. Drawing the rest from reference TRBV30 and TRBJ2-1, the complete variable domain is SQTIHQWPATLVQPVGSPLSLECTVEGTSNPNLYWYRQAAGRGLQLLFYSVGIGQISSEVPQNLSASRPQDRQFILSSKKLLLSDSGFYLCARKPDYYNEQFFGPGTRLTVL.

The V and J genes are TRBV9 and TRBJ2-7; 7 bases fit TRBD2. From germline, CDR1 is SGDLS and CDR2 YYNGEE. Trimming at V came to 3 bases and at J to 3 bases, leaving 9 bases not matched to a gene. The CDR3 sequence is 15 residues long. DNA of the CDR3: TGTGCCAGCAGCGCCAACGACCGGGACTACTACGAGCAGTACTTC. Amino acid sequence: CASSANDRDYYEQYF.

This clone was observed a handful of times. This specimen includes other DNA sequences encoding the same CDR3. The V call is TRBV29-1, the J call TRBJ2-7, with D perhaps TRBD2 (5 bases). Germline loops: CDR1 SQVTM, CDR2 ANQGSEA. Trimming stripped 4 bases from V and 2 bases from J, with 6 bases between. The CDR3 is 11 residues long. The CDR3 spells CSVAGTYEQYF. The CDR3 DNA is TGCAGCGTTGCCGGGACCTACGAGCAGTACTTC.

The chain couples TRBV9 to TRBJ2-3; the D is unclear. The CDR3 runs to 13 residues. CDR1 is SGDLS and CDR2 is YYNGEE in the germline V gene. Trimming left V 2 bases short and J 3 bases short, with 7 bases between. The chain's CDR3 is CASSVSGTDTQYF. CDR3 sequence (DNA): TGTGCCAGCAGCGTCTCGGGTACAGATACGCAGTATTTT.

The chain combines TRBV30 with TRBJ1-5; TRBD1 agrees at 8 bases. With 6 bases clipped from V and 6 bases from J, the junction kept 4 bases outside the gene matches. Germline CDR1 reads GTSNPN; CDR2 reads SVGIG (reference sequence). CDR3 size: 12 residues. For the CDR3, the DNA is TGTGCCTGTCGACAGGGGTTTCAGCCCCAGCATTTT. This sequence encodes CACRQGFQPQHF.

This clone was detected only a few times. V usage is TRBV9 and J usage is TRBJ2-5; 10 nucleotides agree with TRBD2. The V and J ends lost 3 bases and 5 bases, in that order; junction bases with no gene match: 7. The CDR3 length is 15 residues. CDR1 is SGDLS, CDR2 YYNGEE, per germline. The CDR3 DNA sequence: TGTGCCAGCAGCGCATCTAGCGGGAGACGCGAGACCCAGTACTTC. Translation: CASSASSGRRETQYF.

The J gene is TRBJ2-2, the V gene TRBV30; D is uncertain. The V end was cut by 0 bases, the J end by 6 bases, with 8 bases between. CDR1 is GTSNPN and CDR2 is SVGIG in the germline V gene (reference sequence). CDR3 length: 13 residues. The CDR3, as DNA: TGTGCCTGGAGTGTACGGGCAGCCGGGGAGCTGTTTTTT. Translating gives CAWSVRAAGELFF.

The rearrangement uses TRBV7-2 and TRBJ2-1; 11 bases map to TRBD2. The CDR3 consists of 15 residues. Unmatched junction bases numbered 7, after V lost 8 bases and J lost 4 bases. Germline CDR1 reads SGHTA; CDR2 reads FQGNSA. The CDR3 loop reads CASARLAGPYNEQFF. CDR3 coding DNA: TGTGCCAGCGCGAGACTAGCGGGGCCATACAATGAGCAGTTCTTC. The full variable domain, with the rest looked up from reference TRBV7-2 and TRBJ2-1, is GAGVSQSPSNKVTEKGKDVELRCDPISGHTALYWYRQSLGQGLEFLIYFQGNSAPDKSGLPSDRFSAERTGGSVSTLTIQRTQQEDSAVYLCASARLAGPYNEQFFGPGTRLTVL.